This T cell receptor (beta chain) emerged from a study of CD8+CD57+ T cells in acquired aplastic anemia. Study summary: The mean DNA yield obtained from sorted CD4+ and CD8+ cells came to roughly 3 ug. CD4+ reads averaged roughly 10 million in healthy donors. Study-wide results and limits: Controls did not differ significantly from patients in CD8+ Simpson's diversity. In common between the patients and the controls were nearly 30 CD8+ CDR3 sequences.

CDR3 length equals 15 residues. Germline-derived CDR1 and CDR2 are SGDLS and YYNGEE. With 4 bases clipped from V and 9 bases from J, the junction kept 13 bases outside the gene matches. In regard to this clonotype: Its antigen is still unknown. One base away lies a much larger clone, so this may be a sequencing read error.

CDR3 and TCR beta VDJ profiling relied on a genomic DNA template. MiXCR was run by TCRdb on the reads, yielding one entry per CDR3 protein. This sample has hundreds of thousands of distinct CDR3 sequences, with 55% to 70% found just once. The sample was sorted CD4+, CD8+, or CD8+CD57+ T cells (not recorded which) from PBMCs. This sequence was found in a human donor in good health, serving as a control. V gene TRBV9 combines with J gene TRBJ2-1, with 7 bases that match TRBD2. The CDR3 region is CASSQDTRGGGEQFF. The CDR3 coding sequence is TGTGCCAGCAGCCAAGATACGCGCGGGGGTGGTGAGCAGTTCTTC.